This TCR beta chain was obtained from a study of early T cells in non-severe SARS-CoV-2 infection. General study points: Matching against VDJdb likely underestimated virus-specific expansions, favoring anti-spike CD8.

Regarding this clonotype: The antigen is undetermined.

Each single cDNA molecule received a unique molecular identifier. TCRdb re-analysed the 5' RACE reads in MiXCR, keeping a single row per CDR3 protein. The table lists 83,000 or so distinct CDR3 sequences, 8% to 13% of them singletons. The sequence came from an adult who was a healthcare worker with PCR-confirmed SARS-CoV-2 infection or an uninfected control (not recorded which). The input for sequencing was whole blood, taken at baseline.

In DNA form, the CDR3 reads TGTGCCAGCAGCTTGATGGGGGGTTTAAACAATGAGCAGTTCTTC. Translating it yields CASSLMGGLNNEQFF. V is TRBV5-4 and J is TRBJ2-1, with D maybe TRBD2 (6 bases). Germline V lookup: CDR1 SGHNT, CDR2 YYREEE (reference sequence). The V gene lost 1 base and the J gene lost 5 bases, with 13 bases spanning the gap. The CDR3 has 15 amino acids.